One and the same sample provided the 3 T cell receptor beta chains below, sequenced in a study of regulatory T cells in long-lasting Graves disease. Relying on iRepertoire HTBI primers and Arm-PCR of CDR3 regions, the team built TCR beta libraries. TCRdb ran MiXCR on the multiplex PCR reads and lists one entry per CDR3 protein. The data show hundreds of thousands of distinct CDR3 sequences, around a sixth seen once. Time point noted: newly diagnosed GD, antithyroid drugs for less than 3 months. With RNA extracted from PBMCs as input, the TCR library was made. The sequenced sample was peripheral blood mononuclear cells (PBMCs), obtained at new diagnosis, from a patient treated with antithyroid drugs. The origin of the receptors is a female donor with Graves disease.

This clonotype was seen at least ten times. The CDR3 DNA reads as TGTGCTAGTGGTTTGGTTTTGGGGCGGATGAACACTGAAGCTTTCTTT. This encodes CASGLVLGRMNTEAFF. J is TRBJ1-1 and V is TRBV12-5, with D perhaps matching TRBD1 (5 bases). Trimming shortened V by 0 bases and J by 0 bases, and 11 bases separated the two germline ends. This CDR3 region has 16 residues. Germline V gives CDR1 LGHNT, CDR2 FRNRAP.

This clonotype was seen repeatedly, ten times or more. V and J are TRBV6-9 and TRBJ2-1; 13 bases fit TRBD2. After removal of 3 bases from V and 8 bases from J, the junction contained 4 bases not matched to a gene. CDR1 is MNHGY and CDR2 is SVAAGI in the germline V gene. The CDR3 is 15 amino acids. The DNA of the CDR3 is TGTGCCAGCAGTTACGGGACTAGCGGGATTCATGAGCAGTTCTTC. Protein product: CASSYGTSGIHEQFF.

This clonotype was observed a few times. The rearrangement uses TRBV6-1 and TRBJ1-1, with D unclear. This CDR3 has 13 residues. The V end lost 6 bases, the J end lost 2 bases, and 10 bases lay between the germline ends. Germline lookup yields CDR1 MNHNS and CDR2 SASEGT. CDR3 loop: CASRKTINTEAFF. The CDR3 DNA is TGTGCCAGCAGGAAAACTATAAACACTGAAGCTTTCTTT.